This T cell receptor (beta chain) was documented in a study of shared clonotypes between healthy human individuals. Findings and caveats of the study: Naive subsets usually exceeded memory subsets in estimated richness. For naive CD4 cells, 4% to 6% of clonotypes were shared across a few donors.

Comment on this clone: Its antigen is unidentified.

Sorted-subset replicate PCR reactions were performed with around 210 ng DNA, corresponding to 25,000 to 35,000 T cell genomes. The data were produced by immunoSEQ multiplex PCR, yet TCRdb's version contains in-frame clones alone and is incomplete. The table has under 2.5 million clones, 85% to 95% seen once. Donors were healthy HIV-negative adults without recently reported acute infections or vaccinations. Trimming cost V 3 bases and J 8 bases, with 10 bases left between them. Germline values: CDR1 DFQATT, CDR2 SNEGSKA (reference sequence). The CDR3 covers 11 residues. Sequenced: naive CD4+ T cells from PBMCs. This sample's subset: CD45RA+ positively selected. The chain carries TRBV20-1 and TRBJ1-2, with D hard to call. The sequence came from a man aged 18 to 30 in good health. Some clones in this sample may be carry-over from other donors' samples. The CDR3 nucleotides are TGCAGTGCTAGTAATTTTCTCGGCTACACCTTC. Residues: CSASNFLGYTF.